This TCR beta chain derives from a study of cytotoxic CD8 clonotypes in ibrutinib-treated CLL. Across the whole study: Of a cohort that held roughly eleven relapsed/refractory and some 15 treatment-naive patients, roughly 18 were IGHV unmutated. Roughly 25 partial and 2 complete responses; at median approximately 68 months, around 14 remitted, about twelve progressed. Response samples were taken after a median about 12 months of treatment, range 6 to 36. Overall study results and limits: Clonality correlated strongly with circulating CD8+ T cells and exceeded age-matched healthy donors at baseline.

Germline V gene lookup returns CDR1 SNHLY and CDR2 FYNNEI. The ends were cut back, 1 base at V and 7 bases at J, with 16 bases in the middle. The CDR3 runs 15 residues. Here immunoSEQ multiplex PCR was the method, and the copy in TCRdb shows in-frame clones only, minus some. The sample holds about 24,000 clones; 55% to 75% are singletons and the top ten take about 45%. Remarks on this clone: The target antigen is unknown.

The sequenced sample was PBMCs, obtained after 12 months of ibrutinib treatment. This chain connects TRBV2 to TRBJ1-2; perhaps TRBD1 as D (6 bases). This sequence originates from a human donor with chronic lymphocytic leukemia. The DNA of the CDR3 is TGTGCCAGCAGTGAAGGGCTCAACAGGGAGGTTGGCTACACCTTC. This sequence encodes CASSEGLNREVGYTF.